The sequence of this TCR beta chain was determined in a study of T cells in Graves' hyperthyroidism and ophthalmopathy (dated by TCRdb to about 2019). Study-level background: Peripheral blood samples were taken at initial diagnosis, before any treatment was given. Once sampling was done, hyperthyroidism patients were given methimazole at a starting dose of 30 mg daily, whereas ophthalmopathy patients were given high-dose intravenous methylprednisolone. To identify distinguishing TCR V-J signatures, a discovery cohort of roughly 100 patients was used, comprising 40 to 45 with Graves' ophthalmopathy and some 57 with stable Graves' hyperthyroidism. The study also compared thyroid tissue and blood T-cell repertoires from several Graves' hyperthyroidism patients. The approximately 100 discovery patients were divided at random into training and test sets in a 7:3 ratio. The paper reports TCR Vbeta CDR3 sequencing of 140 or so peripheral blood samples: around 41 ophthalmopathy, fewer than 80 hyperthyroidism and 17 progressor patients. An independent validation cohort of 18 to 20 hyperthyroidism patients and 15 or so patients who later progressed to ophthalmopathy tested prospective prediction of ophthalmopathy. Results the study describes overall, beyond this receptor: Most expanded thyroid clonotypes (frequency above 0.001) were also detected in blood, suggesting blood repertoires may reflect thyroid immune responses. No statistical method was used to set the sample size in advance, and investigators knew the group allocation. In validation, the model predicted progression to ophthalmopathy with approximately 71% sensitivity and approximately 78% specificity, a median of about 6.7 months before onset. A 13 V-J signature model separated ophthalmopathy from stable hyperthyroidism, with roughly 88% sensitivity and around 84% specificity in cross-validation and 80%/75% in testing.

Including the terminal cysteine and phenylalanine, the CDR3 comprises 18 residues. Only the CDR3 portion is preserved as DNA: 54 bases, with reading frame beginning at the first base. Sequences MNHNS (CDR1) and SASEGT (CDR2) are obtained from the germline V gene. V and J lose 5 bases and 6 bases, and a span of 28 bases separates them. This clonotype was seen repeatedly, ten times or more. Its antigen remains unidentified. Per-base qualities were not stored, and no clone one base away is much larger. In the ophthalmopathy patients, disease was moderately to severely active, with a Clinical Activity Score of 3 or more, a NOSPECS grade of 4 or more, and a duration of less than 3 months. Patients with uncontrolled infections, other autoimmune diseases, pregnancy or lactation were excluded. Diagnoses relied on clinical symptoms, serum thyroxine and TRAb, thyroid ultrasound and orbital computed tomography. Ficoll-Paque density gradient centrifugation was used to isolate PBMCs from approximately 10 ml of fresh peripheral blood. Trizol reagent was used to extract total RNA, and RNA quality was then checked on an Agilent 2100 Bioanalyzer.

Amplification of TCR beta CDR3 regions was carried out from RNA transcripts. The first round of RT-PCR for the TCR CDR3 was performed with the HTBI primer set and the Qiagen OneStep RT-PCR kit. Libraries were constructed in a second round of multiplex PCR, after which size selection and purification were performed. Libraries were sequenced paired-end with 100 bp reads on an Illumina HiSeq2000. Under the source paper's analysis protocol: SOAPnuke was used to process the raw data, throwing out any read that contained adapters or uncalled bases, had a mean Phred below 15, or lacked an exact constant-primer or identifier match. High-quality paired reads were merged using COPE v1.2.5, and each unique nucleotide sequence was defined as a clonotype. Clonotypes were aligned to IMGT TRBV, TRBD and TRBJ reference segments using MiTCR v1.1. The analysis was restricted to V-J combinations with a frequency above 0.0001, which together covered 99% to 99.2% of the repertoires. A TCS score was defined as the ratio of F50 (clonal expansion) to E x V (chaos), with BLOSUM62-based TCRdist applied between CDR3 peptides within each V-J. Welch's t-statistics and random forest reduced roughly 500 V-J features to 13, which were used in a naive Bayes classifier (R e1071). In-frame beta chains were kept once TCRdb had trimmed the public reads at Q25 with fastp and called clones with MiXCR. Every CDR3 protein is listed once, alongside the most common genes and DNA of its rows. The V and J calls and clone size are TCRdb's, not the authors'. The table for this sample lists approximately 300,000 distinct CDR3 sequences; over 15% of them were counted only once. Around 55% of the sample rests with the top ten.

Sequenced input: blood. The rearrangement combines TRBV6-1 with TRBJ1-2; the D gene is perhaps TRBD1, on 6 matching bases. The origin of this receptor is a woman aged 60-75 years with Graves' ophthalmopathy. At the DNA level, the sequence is TGTGCCAGCAGTTCCCCCCTCTGGGACAAGAGTGCCTTAGATGGCTACACCTTC. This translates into CASSSPLWDKSALDGYTF.